These 21 T cell receptor beta chains originate from one sample sequenced in a study of shared clonotypes between healthy human individuals. Some clones are missing from TCRdb's copy, which holds only in-frame ones; the method was immunoSEQ multiplex PCR. This table has approximately 2,300,000 clones, about 90% appearing once. The sequenced sample was naive CD4+ T cells from PBMCs. As to subset: CD45RA+ positively selected. These receptors originate from a man in his late teens or twenties in good health. Some clones in this sample may be carry-over from other donors' samples.

This clone was recorded once. The V gene is TRBV10-3, the J gene TRBJ2-2; D is possibly TRBD1 or TRBD2 (5 bases each). The ends were cut back, 4 bases at V and 0 bases at J, with 9 bases in the middle. From germline, CDR1 is ENHRY and CDR2 SYGVKD. CDR3 length: 15 amino acids. The CDR3 region has the DNA TGTGCCATCAGTGGGGGACGGACGAACACCGGGGAGCTGTTTTTT. Translating gives CAISGGRTNTGELFF.

As regards this clone: Other DNA sequences in this specimen translate into the identical CDR3. V and J are TRBV29-1 and TRBJ2-2; the D is unclear. With 1 base removed from V and 1 base from J, the gap between germline ends came to 7 bases. Per germline, CDR1 SQVTM and CDR2 ANQGSEA. The CDR3 has 14 residues. CDR3 DNA: TGCAGCGTTGAAGTGAGGCGGAACACCGGGGAGCTGTTTTTT. This gives the protein CSVEVRRNTGELFF.

This rearrangement joins TRBV7-9 to TRBJ2-5; no clear D gene. The germline V and J ends were trimmed by 0 bases and 1 base, with 9 bases remaining between them. There are 15 residues in the CDR3. The germline CDR1 and CDR2 sequences are SEHNR and FQNEAQ (reference sequence). CDR3 amino acids: CASSLAGRLQETQYF. DNA for the CDR3: TGTGCCAGCAGCTTAGCTGGACGGCTCCAAGAGACCCAGTACTTC.

This chain links TRBV7-8 with TRBJ1-4; the D gene is possibly TRBD1 (5 bases). Per germline, CDR1 SGHVS and CDR2 FQNEAQ. V dropped 5 bases and J dropped 3 bases, with 19 bases sitting between them. The CDR3 has 17 amino acids. CDR3 sequence: CASSRLGRRGANEKLFF. The CDR3, as DNA: TGTGCCAGCAGCCGACTAGGGAGGAGAGGGGCTAATGAAAAACTGTTTTTT.

The gene calls are TRBV7-2 and TRBJ2-7; 14 bases fit TRBD2. The trim removed 5 bases at V and 3 bases at J, leaving 6 bases unmatched. The CDR3 is made up of 16 amino acids. Germline V gives CDR1 SGHTA, CDR2 FQGNSA. The CDR3 region has the DNA TGTGCCAGCAGCCCGAGGACTAGCGGGAGGCGCTACGAGCAGTACTTC. This codes for CASSPRTSGRRYEQYF.

This chain uses TRBV29-1 with TRBJ2-7; D might be TRBD1 or TRBD2, each matching 6 bases. The length of the CDR3 is 13 residues. Trimming pared 5 bases from V and 4 bases from J, leaving 15 bases between. Germline assignment: CDR1 SQVTM and CDR2 ANQGSEA. The CDR3 DNA reads TGCAGCGTTTTGGAGGGGGGTCGGTACGAGCAGTACTTC. This encodes CSVLEGGRYEQYF.

CDR3 nucleotides: TGTGCCAGCAGAGTGCGGCGGGAGCATAATGAGCAGTTCTTC. This encodes CASRVRREHNEQFF. The V and J genes are TRBV7-9 and TRBJ2-1, with 7 positions matching TRBD2. The trim removed 6 bases at V and 7 bases at J, leaving 9 bases unmatched. The germline CDR1 and CDR2 sequences are SEHNR and FQNEAQ (reference sequence). This CDR3 region has 14 residues. The complete variable domain, with remaining parts taken from reference TRBV7-9 and TRBJ2-1, reads DTGVSQNPRHKITKRGQNVTFRCDPISEHNRLYWYRQTLGQGPEFLTYFQNEAQLEKSRLLSDRFSAERPKGSFSTLEIQRTEQGDSAMYLCASRVRREHNEQFFGPGTRLTVL.

The chain couples TRBV9 to TRBJ2-7; TRBD2 agrees at 10 bases. J lost 2 bases, V lost 3 bases, and 5 bases had no gene match. Germline CDR1 is SGDLS and CDR2 is YYNGEE. This CDR3 region has 15 residues. In nucleotides, the CDR3 is TGTGCCAGCAGCGCCACCGGGACTAGCGCCTACGAGCAGTACTTC. It translates to CASSATGTSAYEQYF.

The CDR3 here is CASSSRRGTDTQYF. The DNA of the CDR3 is TGTGCCAGCAGCTCAAGACGGGGCACAGATACGCAGTATTTT. This chain connects TRBV5-8 to TRBJ2-3; D unclear. This CDR3 spans 14 amino acids. V was shortened by 3 bases and J by 1 base, with 9 bases between the two germline ends. Germline V lookup: CDR1 SGHTS, CDR2 YDEGEE.

This chain connects TRBV28 to TRBJ2-3; possibly TRBD1 for D (6 bases). The V and J ends lost 4 bases and 0 bases respectively, with 14 bases between them. CDR1 and CDR2 from the germline V gene are MDHEN and SYDVKM. This CDR3 has 16 amino acids. The CDR3 coding sequence is TGTGCCAGCAGTTCGGCAGGGACACCAAGCACAGATACGCAGTATTTT. Its protein is CASSSAGTPSTDTQYF.

This clone was seen only a few times. The chain has TRBV5-6 and TRBJ1-5; D gene ambiguous. Germline assignment: CDR1 SGHDT and CDR2 YYEEEE. This CDR3 is 13 amino acids long. With 2 bases removed from V and 8 bases from J, the gap between germline ends came to 11 bases. CDR3 sequence: CASSFEATEPQHF. The CDR3 DNA is TGTGCCAGCAGCTTTGAGGCTACCGAGCCCCAGCATTTT.

V gene TRBV9 combines with J gene TRBJ1-2; D is uncertain. With 4 bases removed from V and 8 bases from J, the gap between germline ends came to 18 bases. The germline V gene encodes CDR1 SGDLS and CDR2 YYNGEE. CDR3 length: 14 residues. The CDR3 DNA reads TGTGCCAGCAGCCCGACCTCGAGATCAGAGGGCTACACCTTC. Protein: CASSPTSRSEGYTF.

The V gene is TRBV5-1, the J gene TRBJ2-3; 15 nucleotides agree with TRBD2. The ends lost 7 bases at V and 3 bases at J; junction bases unmatched: 3. Looked up from germline, CDR1 is SGHRS and CDR2 is YFSETQ. CDR3 size: 15 residues. The CDR3 protein is CASVGLAGGTDTQYF. The CDR3, as DNA: TGCGCCAGCGTCGGACTAGCGGGAGGGACAGATACGCAGTATTTT.

The rearrangement uses TRBV28 and TRBJ2-3; D possibly corresponds to TRBD1 (6 bases). Trimming pared 8 bases from V and 2 bases from J, leaving 11 bases between. The CDR3 is 13 residues long. Germline V gives CDR1 MDHEN, CDR2 SYDVKM. The CDR3 nucleotides read TGTGCCAGCGGCCAGGGGTTCACAGATACGCAGTATTTT. This codes for CASGQGFTDTQYF.

The chain joins TRBV2 to TRBJ2-5; D is perhaps TRBD1 (7 bases). Looked up from germline, CDR1 is SNHLY and CDR2 is FYNNEI. V lost 2 bases to trimming and J lost 7 bases, with 17 bases between them. The CDR3 totals 15 residues. CDR3 in DNA: TGTGCCAGCAGTGAACAGGGGGAGGTGGGTAGGACCCAGTACTTC. This codes for CASSEQGEVGRTQYF.

The rearrangement links TRBV28 to TRBJ1-2; possibly TRBD1 for D (5 bases). This CDR3 has 17 amino acids. V was pared by 4 bases and J by 0 bases, with 18 bases between. Germline values: CDR1 MDHEN, CDR2 SYDVKM. CDR3 sequence: CASSSQGRGRSNYGYTF. In DNA form, the CDR3 reads TGTGCCAGCAGTTCCCAGGGTAGGGGTCGCTCTAACTATGGCTACACCTTC.

This clone came up a few times. The chain joins TRBV19 to TRBJ1-5; no reliable D call. V dropped 5 bases and J dropped 6 bases, with 11 bases sitting between them. The germline gives CDR1 LNHDA, CDR2 SQIVND (reference sequence). The CDR3 totals 13 residues. The CDR3 reads CASSLGRSQPQHF. CDR3 DNA: TGTGCCAGTAGTTTAGGGAGAAGTCAGCCCCAGCATTTT. The entire variable domain, with the rest obtained from reference TRBV19 and TRBJ1-5, is as follows: DGGITQSPKYLFRKEGQNVTLSCEQNLNHDAMYWYRQDPGQGLRLIYYSQIVNDFQKGDIAEGYSVSREKKESFPLTVTSAQKNPTAFYLCASSLGRSQPQHFGDGTRLSIL.

V usage is TRBV14 and J usage is TRBJ2-5, with a tentative D call TRBD1 (6 bases). V dropped 1 base and J dropped 4 bases, with 16 bases sitting between them. The CDR3 loop spans 16 amino acids. Germline V gene sequence: CDR1 SGHDN, CDR2 FVKESK. The CDR3 DNA reads TGTGCCAGCAGCCAAGCCCAGAACAGGGCTCTAGAGACCCAGTACTTC. As protein: CASSQAQNRALETQYF.

The chain recombines TRBV6-6 with TRBJ1-1; a possible D gene is TRBD1 (6 bases). The V gene's germline CDR1 is MNHNY and CDR2 SVGAGI (reference sequence). V was shortened by 6 bases and J by 6 bases, with 11 bases between the two germline ends. This CDR3 region has 12 residues. The CDR3: CASRSTGAEAFF. The CDR3 DNA reads TGTGCCAGCAGGTCGACAGGAGCTGAAGCTTTCTTT.

The rearrangement uses TRBV19 and TRBJ2-2, with D possibly TRBD2 on 5 matching bases. The CDR3 has 15 amino acids. Germline V lookup: CDR1 LNHDA, CDR2 SQIVND (reference sequence). V dropped 1 base and J dropped 3 bases, with 9 bases sitting between them. The CDR3 nucleotides read TGTGCCAGTAGTATAGGAGGGAGACACACCGGGGAGCTGTTTTTT. Its translation is CASSIGGRHTGELFF.

This chain connects TRBV13 to TRBJ2-7; 7 nucleotides agree with TRBD1. Per germline, CDR1 PRHDT and CDR2 FYEKMQ (reference sequence). J was trimmed by 6 bases and V by 5 bases; bases with no gene match: 13. CDR3 length equals 15 residues. The DNA of the CDR3 is TGTGCCAGCAGCCCGACCCCTGACAGGGTTCGCGAGCAGTACTTC. Translating gives CASSPTPDRVREQYF.